The TCR beta chain described here comes from a study of Graves' ophthalmopathy and Graves' hyperthyroidism. Cases classed as stable hyperthyroidism had no ophthalmopathy within 18 months of follow-up. Recruitment covered hyperthyroidism patients aged 18 to 65 whose new diagnosis was of under 2 months' duration. Isolation of PBMCs was performed using over 8 ml of fresh peripheral blood. RNA transcripts served as template for amplifying TCR beta CDR3 sequences. First-round RT-PCR employed HTBI primers, with a second-round multiplex PCR after it. In TCRdb, the multiplex PCR reads were re-called with MiXCR into one record per CDR3 protein. The sample consists of a few hundred thousand distinct CDR3 sequences, roughly 15% of them appearing once. The sequence came from an adult woman with stable Graves' hyperthyroidism. Input material: peripheral blood.

CDR3 residues: CSAQGGRGVKRNTEAFF. The CDR3 DNA is TGCAGTGCACAAGGGGGGCGGGGTGTTAAGCGGAACACTGAAGCTTTCTTT. J is TRBJ1-1 and V is TRBV20-1; D might be TRBD1 (6 bases). Per the germline V gene, CDR1 is DFQATT and CDR2 is SNEGSKA (reference sequence). V lost 6 bases, J lost 1 base, and 24 bases lay in between. The CDR3 contains 17 residues.